Listed here are 13 T cell receptor beta chains from one sample, sequenced in a study of cytomegalovirus exposure and HLA in healthy donors. The PCR employed 60 Vbeta primers together with 13 Jbeta primers. Sequencing used immunoSEQ multiplex PCR; TCRdb keeps in-frame clones, though not all of them. The data show 90,000 to 110,000 clones, 75% seen once. Sequencing was carried out using PBMCs. The receptor set was obtained from a man aged 35 to 55 in good health and CMV-seronegative.

The chain has TRBV27 and TRBJ2-1; 7 nucleotides line up with TRBD2. Per the germline V gene, CDR1 is MNHEY and CDR2 is SMNVEV (reference sequence). With 4 bases clipped from V and 3 bases from J, the junction kept 12 bases outside the gene matches. The CDR3 runs 17 residues. In DNA, the CDR3 is TGTGCCAGCAGTTCTCTCGCAGCGGGATCGAACTACAATGAGCAGTTCTTC. Translation: CASSSLAAGSNYNEQFF.

The chain employs TRBV7-9 and TRBJ2-5, with TRBD1 matching over 7 bases. The CDR3 extends over 14 amino acids. V trimming: 5 bases; J trimming: 1 base; junction bases outside the gene matches: 4. From germline, CDR1 is SEHNR and CDR2 FQNEAQ (reference sequence). The CDR3 coding sequence is TGTGCCAGCAGCCAGACAGGGATCCAAGAGACCCAGTACTTC. It is translated as CASSQTGIQETQYF.

This clone has just one count. The rearrangement uses TRBV27 and TRBJ2-7; 10 bases are a match to TRBD1. The CDR3 contains 16 residues. The trim removed 3 bases at V and 5 bases at J, leaving 10 bases unmatched. Germline V CDR1 and CDR2: MNHEY, SMNVEV (reference sequence). This CDR3 reads CASSFDHWDRGHEQYF. DNA for the CDR3: TGTGCCAGCAGTTTCGATCATTGGGACAGGGGTCACGAGCAGTACTTC.

The rearrangement joins TRBV27 to TRBJ2-1; the match to TRBD2 covers 15 bases. Germline V CDR1 and CDR2: MNHEY, SMNVEV (reference sequence). This CDR3 is 19 amino acids long. V was pared by 3 bases and J by 7 bases, with 13 bases of the junction left unmatched. DNA for the CDR3: TGTGCCAGCAGTTTTATAGGACTAGCGGGGGGGGCTACATCGAATGAGCAGTTCTTC. Translated: CASSFIGLAGGATSNEQFF.

This clone was detected only once. The V call is TRBV7-4, the J call TRBJ2-1; D is possibly TRBD2 (6 bases). This CDR3 region has 15 residues. Per the germline V gene, CDR1 is SGHVT and CDR2 is SQSDAQ. The ends were cut back, 3 bases at V and 6 bases at J, with 15 bases in the middle. As DNA, the CDR3 is TGTGCCAGCAGCTTGGGTGGGAGGCCATGCAATGAGCAGTTCTTC. It specifies CASSLGGRPCNEQFF.

This clone is a singleton in its sample. The rearrangement joins TRBV10-1 to TRBJ1-1; no firm D call. V lost 4 bases, J lost 0 bases, and 12 bases lay in between. This CDR3 is 15 amino acids long. Germline CDR1 WNHNN, CDR2 SYGVQD (reference sequence). The CDR3 here is CASSAGQVMNTEAFF. The CDR3, as DNA: TGCGCCAGCAGTGCTGGGCAGGTCATGAACACTGAAGCTTTCTTT.

This clone was seen only a few times. The rearrangement uses TRBV15 and TRBJ2-1, with 8 bases matching TRBD2. This CDR3 comprises 16 residues. CDR1 is LNHNV, CDR2 YYDKDF, per germline (reference sequence). J lost 6 bases, V lost 0 bases, and 7 bases had no gene match. For the CDR3, the DNA is TGTGCCACCAGCAGAGACTCCTGGACTAGCACCAATGAGCAGTTCTTC. This gives the protein CATSRDSWTSTNEQFF.

The rearrangement joins TRBV11-2 to TRBJ2-3; 12 nucleotides agree with TRBD2. Trimming at V came to 4 bases and at J to 5 bases, leaving 7 bases not matched to a gene. The germline CDR1 and CDR2 sequences are SGHAT and FQNNGV. The CDR3 has 16 amino acids. The CDR3 protein is CASSSDLAGGRDTQYF. The CDR3 DNA is TGTGCCAGCAGCTCTGACCTAGCGGGAGGGCGAGATACGCAGTATTTT. Complete variable domain (other parts from reference TRBV11-2 and TRBJ2-3): EAGVAQSPRYKIIEKRQSVAFWCNPISGHATLYWYQQILGQGPKLLIQFQNNGVVDDSQLPKDRFSAERLKGVDSTLKIQPAKLEDSAVYLCASSSDLAGGRDTQYFGPGTRLTVL.

This chain's CDR3 is CASSLLAVRGNSPLHF. CDR3 DNA: TGTGCCAGCAGTTTACTCGCCGTCAGGGGGAATTCACCCCTCCACTTT. The gene calls are TRBV27 and TRBJ1-6; 7 bases are a match to TRBD1. The CDR3 is 16 amino acids. Germline V gene lookup returns CDR1 MNHEY and CDR2 SMNVEV (reference sequence). Germline trimming cut 2 bases from V and 7 bases from J; bases unmatched to any gene: 8.

The rearrangement joins TRBV5-5 to TRBJ2-1; D is ambiguous. V was clipped by 1 base and J by 12 bases, with 11 bases between them. The CDR3 is 12 amino acids. Germline CDR1 and CDR2: SGHKS and YYEKEE (reference sequence). Here the CDR3 reads CASSLLEMRQFF. In DNA, the CDR3 is TGTGCCAGCAGCTTGCTGGAGATGAGGCAGTTCTTC.

The chain carries TRBV9 and TRBJ1-1; TRBD1 matches at 7 bases. The CDR3 is made up of 12 amino acids. The ends lost 5 bases at V and 5 bases at J; junction bases unmatched: 3. Germline loops: CDR1 SGDLS, CDR2 YYNGEE. The CDR3 nucleotides are TGTGCCAGCAGTGCACAGGGGACTGAAGCTTTCTTT. Translated, it gives CASSAQGTEAFF.

This clone was detected once. DNA for the CDR3: TGTGCCAGCAGTGAATGGGGTAGCGGGAGGCCCACAGATACGCAGTATTTT. Its translation is CASSEWGSGRPTDTQYF. The V and J genes are TRBV25-1 and TRBJ2-3, with 10 bases matching TRBD2. The length of the CDR3 is 17 residues. Per germline, CDR1 MGHDK and CDR2 SYGVNS. V lost 1 base, J lost 2 bases, and 6 bases stayed unmatched. The full variable domain, its missing parts supplied by reference TRBV25-1 and TRBJ2-3, is EADIYQTPRYLVIGTGKKITLECSQTMGHDKMYWYQQDPGMELHLIHYSYGVNSTEKGDLSSESTVSRIRTEHFPLTLESARPSHTSQYLCASSEWGSGRPTDTQYFGPGTRLTVL.

CDR3 coding DNA: TGTGCCAGCAGGGGACAAGGGGATGGCTACACCTTC. This codes for CASRGQGDGYTF. The chain recombines TRBV7-8 with TRBJ1-2; perhaps TRBD1 as D (6 bases). Trimming left V 6 bases short and J 6 bases short, with 11 bases between. The germline gives CDR1 SGHVS, CDR2 FQNEAQ. The CDR3 has 12 amino acids.